This T cell receptor beta chain was identified in a study of neurological immune-mediated disorders. Points from the study as a whole: Phylogenetic grouping put 18 of 34 multiple sclerosis patients' repertoires into one related-CDR3 cluster, a possible signature. No CDR3 amino acid sequences were shared by expanded clones across subjects, suggesting private repertoires in all groups. Whereas HTLV-1-associated myelopathy showed the most TCR clonal expansion, multiple sclerosis showed the least, with levels below those of healthy controls.

CDR1 and CDR2 from the germline V gene are MNHEY and SVGEGT. V dropped 7 bases and J dropped 1; count of bases not matched to a gene: 7. CDR3 length: 14 amino acids. 5'RACE with 10-nucleotide random UMIs generated the cDNA. TCRdb passed the 5' RACE reads through MiXCR, listing each CDR3 protein once. This table has about 87,000 distinct CDR3 sequences, approximately 4% appearing once. This clonotype was detected ten times or more. The antigen is not known. The sequenced sample consisted of PBMCs. This receptor was identified in a woman between 45 and 65 years old with multiple sclerosis. V is TRBV6-2 or TRBV6-3 and J is TRBJ2-7, with 7 bases aligning to TRBD1. CDR3 sequence (DNA): TGTGCCAGCAAACAGACAGGGTCTTCCTACGAGCAGTACTTC. Translated: CASKQTGSSYEQYF.